The clone carrying this T cell receptor beta chain was observed many times. Its antigen remains unidentified. The data belong to a study of early T cells in non-severe SARS-CoV-2 infection. At the level of the study: Chains were unpaired, as sequencing was done on bulk RNA from unsorted whole blood.

Attachment of unique molecular identifiers was made to individual cDNA molecules. TCRdb called the 5' RACE reads again in MiXCR, with one record for every CDR3 protein. In the table there are around 76,000 distinct CDR3 sequences, approximately 15% of which are singletons. Study-level findings and limits: Matching results from VDJdb favored anti-spike CD8 responses, leaving private and CD4 specificities undetected.

The clonotype was recovered from an adult who was a healthcare worker with PCR-confirmed SARS-CoV-2 infection or an uninfected control (not recorded which). Sequencing was performed on whole blood, taken at baseline.

CDR3 protein: CASTPGGNTEAFF. Written as DNA, the CDR3 is TGTGCCAGCACCCCTGGAGGTAACACTGAAGCTTTCTTT. The chain combines TRBV7-9 with TRBJ1-1; no definite D call. V was shortened by 7 bases and J by 2 bases, with 11 bases between the two germline ends. The length of the CDR3 is 13 residues. From germline, CDR1 is SEHNR and CDR2 FQNEAQ (reference sequence).